These 16 T cell receptor beta chains were all obtained from the same sample, sequenced in a study of identical twins. MiXCR, applied by TCRdb to the 5' RACE reads, yields one record per CDR3 protein. The sample holds fewer than 250,000 distinct CDR3 sequences, under 10% seen once. This sample also belongs to another study, concerning yellow fever vaccine responses in identical twins.

The sequenced sample was memory (CD45RO+) T cells sorted from blood. The receptors stem from a woman younger than 35 in good health.

In its sample, this clonotype was seen a few times. V and J are TRBV28 and TRBJ2-1; no clear D. The germline V gene has CDR1 MDHEN and CDR2 SYDVKM. CDR3 length: 12 residues. Trimming took 7 bases from V and 4 from J, leaving 8 bases between them. The CDR3 sequence is CASTGQYNEQFF. As DNA, the CDR3 is TGTGCCAGCACAGGCCAATACAATGAGCAGTTCTTC.

V and J are TRBV5-1 and TRBJ2-1; tentatively, D is TRBD1 or TRBD2 (5 bases each). Trimming removed 3 bases at V and 2 bases at J, with 15 bases between. Looked up from germline, CDR1 is SGHRS and CDR2 is YFSETQ. The CDR3 covers 16 residues. The CDR3: CASSSSGTQAYNEQFF. Here the CDR3 DNA reads TGCGCCAGCAGCTCATCCGGGACCCAAGCCTACAATGAGCAGTTCTTC. The variable domain in full, completed from reference TRBV5-1 and TRBJ2-1, reads KAGVTQTPRYLIKTRGQQVTLSCSPISGHRSVSWYQQTPGQGLQFLFEYFSETQRNKGNFPGRFSGRQFSNSRSEMNVSTLELGDSALYLCASSSSGTQAYNEQFFGPGTRLTVL.

In its sample, this clonotype was seen a few times. The chain recombines TRBV12-3 or TRBV12-4 with TRBJ2-1; weak D call: TRBD2 (7 bases). This CDR3 is 15 amino acids long. V lost 3 bases and J lost 9, with 18 bases in between. The CDR3 sequence is CASSLSGGGGGEQFF. For the CDR3, the DNA is TGTGCCAGCAGTTTGTCGGGGGGCGGTGGGGGTGAGCAGTTCTTC.

There are a few counts of this clonotype. The rearrangement joins TRBV7-2 to TRBJ2-7, with 7 nucleotides matching TRBD1. V lost 5 bases and J lost 4; bases outside the gene matches: 8. The CDR3 has 14 residues. Per germline, CDR1 SGHTA and CDR2 FQGNSA. The CDR3 nucleotides are TGTGCCAGCAGCGCTCACCGGGACAGATACGAGCAGTACTTC. As protein: CASSAHRDRYEQYF.

The chain employs TRBV28 and TRBJ1-1; 8 bases map to TRBD1. Per the germline V gene, CDR1 is MDHEN and CDR2 is SYDVKM. V shed 2 bases, J shed 4 bases, and the junction held 3 bases outside the gene matches. CDR3 length equals 14 residues. The CDR3 DNA reads TGTGCCAGCAGTTTAGCCGACAGGGGCACTGAAGCTTTCTTT. This codes for CASSLADRGTEAFF.

This clonotype has only a few counts. The V and J genes are TRBV4-3 and TRBJ1-4; a possible D gene is TRBD1 (5 bases). The V end lost 0 bases, the J end lost 6 bases, and 5 bases lay between the germline ends. CDR1 is LGHNA and CDR2 is YSLEER in the germline V gene. This CDR3 is 13 amino acids long. The CDR3 spells CASSQETDEKLFF. In DNA, the CDR3 is TGCGCCAGCAGCCAAGAGACAGATGAAAAACTGTTTTTT.

The genes are TRBV27 and TRBJ2-6; tentative D call: TRBD1 (5 bases). CDR1 and CDR2 (germline): MNHEY, SMNVEV (reference sequence). Trimming took 1 base from V and 7 from J, leaving 14 bases between them. The CDR3 has 16 residues. The CDR3 here is CASSLLRSQGANVLTF. In DNA form, the CDR3 reads TGTGCCAGCAGTTTATTGAGGTCTCAGGGAGCCAACGTCCTGACTTTC.

This clonotype has a count of ten or more. J is TRBJ1-5 and V is TRBV12-3 or TRBV12-4, with D possibly being TRBD1 (5 bases). The CDR3 has 14 amino acids. V lost 8 bases and J lost 2, with 13 bases in between. The CDR3 bases are TGTGCCAGCGGGCTGGGGGTCGGCAATCAGCCCCAGCATTTT. Translated, it gives CASGLGVGNQPQHF.

This clonotype was seen only a few times. This chain joins TRBV6-2 or TRBV6-3 and TRBJ1-5; 8 nucleotides align to TRBD1. V dropped 2 bases and J dropped 4; count of bases not matched to a gene: 7. The CDR3 extends over 16 amino acids. Germline V lookup: CDR1 MNHEY, CDR2 SVGEGT. The CDR3 region is CASSYTLRTGNQPQHF. CDR3 sequence (DNA): TGTGCCAGCAGTTACACGCTCCGGACAGGGAATCAGCCCCAGCATTTT.

CDR3 sequence reads: CSATFTPKGADTQYF. Here the CDR3 DNA reads TGCAGTGCTACCTTTACGCCAAAGGGTGCAGATACGCAGTATTTT. The chain employs TRBV20-1 and TRBJ2-3; D not resolved. V was clipped by 4 bases and J by 4 bases, with 18 bases between them. The CDR3 contains 15 residues. Germline loops: CDR1 DFQATT, CDR2 SNEGSKA (reference sequence).

The V and J genes are TRBV27 and TRBJ1-4; D not resolved. CDR1 MNHEY and CDR2 SMNVEV come from the germline V gene (reference sequence). With 7 bases removed from V and 5 bases from J, the gap between germline ends came to 5 bases. CDR3 size: 11 residues. The CDR3 DNA is TGTGCCAGCATGGTAAATGAAAAACTGTTTTTT. Its protein product is CASMVNEKLFF.

This chain connects TRBV21-1 to TRBJ1-4; the D call TRBD1 from the table was never checked on the DNA. TRBV21-1 is a recognized pseudogene. The CDR3 sequence is 14 residues long. The DNA of the CDR3 is TGTGCCAGCGGGACCCGGGACAGGGTGTATAAACTGTTTTTT. The encoded protein is CASGTRDRVYKLFF.

This clonotype came up a few times. The chain has TRBV3-1 and TRBJ2-7; 7 bases are a match to TRBD1. Germline V lookup: CDR1 LGHDT, CDR2 YNNKEL (reference sequence). Trimming at V came to 3 bases and at J to 2 bases, leaving 4 bases not matched to a gene. The CDR3 is 14 amino acids. The CDR3 region has the DNA TGTGCCAGCAGCCACCCGGGACAGACCTACGAGCAGTACTTC. It encodes CASSHPGQTYEQYF.

This clonotype was counted a few times. This sequence joins TRBV11-3 and TRBJ2-1; either TRBD1 or TRBD2 may fit D (5 bases each). Germline CDR1 reads SGHNT; CDR2 reads YENEEA. V was pared by 0 bases and J by 0 bases, with 12 bases between. The CDR3 length is 17 residues. In DNA, the CDR3 is TGTGCCAGCAGCTTAGATCTTGGGGGAAGCTCCTACAATGAGCAGTTCTTC. It yields the protein CASSLDLGGSSYNEQFF.

This clonotype has ten or more counts. The V and J genes are TRBV7-2 and TRBJ2-1, with D possibly TRBD2 on 6 matching bases. Germline V gene data show CDR1 as SGHTA and CDR2 as FQGNSA. The CDR3 contains 15 residues. Trimming removed 1 base at V and 9 bases at J, with 16 bases between. The CDR3 nucleotides are TGTGCCAGCAGCTTAGAAAGGGACTTCCGCCCTGAGCAGTTCTTC. Amino acid sequence: CASSLERDFRPEQFF.

This clonotype occurred a few times. The chain has TRBV24-1 and TRBJ2-5; TRBD1 agrees at 7 bases. Germline assignment: CDR1 KGHDR and CDR2 SFDVKD. There are 15 residues in the CDR3. Trimming cost V 3 bases and J 2 bases; bases outside gene matches: 5. The CDR3, as DNA: TGTGCCACCAGTGATCCTAGGGGGCGACAAGAGACCCAGTACTTC. Protein: CATSDPRGRQETQYF.